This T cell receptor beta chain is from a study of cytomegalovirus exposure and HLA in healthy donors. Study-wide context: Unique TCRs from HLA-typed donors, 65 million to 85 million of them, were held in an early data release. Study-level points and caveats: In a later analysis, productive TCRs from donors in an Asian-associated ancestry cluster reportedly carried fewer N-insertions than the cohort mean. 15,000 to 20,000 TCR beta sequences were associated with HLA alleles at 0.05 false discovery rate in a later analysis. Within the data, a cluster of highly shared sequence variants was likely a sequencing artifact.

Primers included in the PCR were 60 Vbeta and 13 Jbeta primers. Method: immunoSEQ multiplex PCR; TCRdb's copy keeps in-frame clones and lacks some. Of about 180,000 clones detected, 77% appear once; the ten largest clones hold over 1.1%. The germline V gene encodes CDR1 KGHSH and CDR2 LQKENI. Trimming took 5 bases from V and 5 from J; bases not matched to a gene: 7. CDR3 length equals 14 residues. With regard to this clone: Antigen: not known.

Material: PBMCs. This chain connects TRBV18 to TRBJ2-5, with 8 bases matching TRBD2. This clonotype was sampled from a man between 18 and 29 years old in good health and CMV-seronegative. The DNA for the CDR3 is TGTGCCAGCTCATCCCTAGCGGGTTTCGAGACCCAGTACTTC. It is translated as CASSSLAGFETQYF.